Listed below are T cell receptor beta chains from one sample, sequenced in a study of shared clonotypes between healthy human individuals. The assay was immunoSEQ multiplex PCR, and TCRdb's table has in-frame clones only and misses some. The sample records a few million clones, 92% being singletons. The sample was naive CD4+ T cells from PBMCs. These receptor sequences come from a man younger than 30 in good health. Some clones in this sample may be carry-over from other donors' samples. CDR3s include the opening cysteine and the closing phenylalanine or tryptophan.

V: TRBV5-4; J: TRBJ2-2; CDR3: CASCAGGALQNTGELFF
V: TRBV28; J: TRBJ2-2; CDR3: CASSLPDKGRTGELFF
V: TRBV6-5; J: TRBJ2-7; CDR3: CASSRGLAGYEQYF
V: TRBV7-9; J: TRBJ1-1; CDR3: CASSRDGDKAFF
V: TRBV6-6; J: TRBJ1-1; CDR3: CASSYEGGWTEAFF
V: TRBV4-1; J: TRBJ2-5; CDR3: CASSQVDSGRPQETQYF
V: TRBV7-2; J: TRBJ2-5; CDR3: CASSGSANPHAETQYF
V: TRBV5-6; J: TRBJ2-3; CDR3: CASSPLGAATDTQYF
V: TRBV7-9; J: TRBJ1-6; CDR3: CASSQDTYNSPLHF
V: TRBV28; J: TRBJ2-1; CDR3: CASSSPGYNEQFF
V: TRBV27; J: TRBJ2-2; CDR3: CASSLSYRENTGELFF
V: TRBV28; J: TRBJ1-5; CDR3: CASRRDRGGNQPQHF
V: TRBV28; J: TRBJ2-7; CDR3: CASSLWLAGGGEQYF
V: TRBV30; J: .; CDR3: CAWSVHPRGLAANTDEQYF
V: TRBV9; J: TRBJ1-3; CDR3: CASSVTGKTGNTIYF
V: TRBV5-6; J: TRBJ1-1; CDR3: CASSYTRVGTEAFF
V: TRBV4-3; J: TRBJ1-3; CDR3: CASSQRQNGNTIYF
V: TRBV9; J: TRBJ1-1; CDR3: CASSVRLHTEAFF
V: TRBV28; J: TRBJ1-2; CDR3: CASSGSFGEDGYTF
V: TRBV4-1; J: TRBJ2-5; CDR3: CASSRSGTQETQYF
V: TRBV5-1; J: TRBJ1-1; CDR3: CASSPRDRGLQTEAFF
V: TRBV18; J: TRBJ1-2; CDR3: CASSQPGGAGYGYTF